This T cell receptor beta chain derives from a study of T cells in Graves' hyperthyroidism and ophthalmopathy. This clonotype has at least ten counts. The antigen remains unidentified. V gave up 4 bases and J gave up 5 bases; unmatched junction bases: 8. The germline V gene encodes CDR1 DFQATT and CDR2 SNEGSKA (reference sequence). The length of the CDR3 is 15 residues. Findings and caveats of the study: Ophthalmopathy, as predicted by the model, came a median roughly 6.5 months after the prediction.

RNA transcripts were the template for amplifying TCR beta CDR3 regions. The HTBI primer set served for first-round RT-PCR of the TCR CDR3. MiXCR, run by TCRdb on the multiplex PCR reads, gives a single entry per CDR3 protein. There are fewer than 850,000 distinct CDR3 sequences in the sample; around a sixth occur only once, and 15% to 19% lies in the top ten. Input material: blood. V is TRBV20-1 and J is TRBJ2-3; 11 nucleotides agree with TRBD2. This clonotype originated in a man aged 45-65 years with Graves' hyperthyroidism. The CDR3 region is CSAISPGTSGDTQYF. CDR3 coding DNA: TGCAGTGCTATATCCCCCGGGACTAGCGGAGATACGCAGTATTTT.